This T cell receptor (beta chain) was captured in a study of OX40 agonist ivuxolimab in advanced cancers. In this sample, this clone turned up a few times. Its antigen remains unidentified. Study findings and constraints: There were, on average, more expanded clones in CD8+ T cells than in CD4+. CD4+ and CD8+ blood T cells expanded clonally by week 6 at 0.1 to 3.0 mg/kg. Determination of antigen specificity was not performed for the expanded peripheral T cells.

Clones were sequenced by immunoSEQ multiplex PCR, and TCRdb holds only the in-frame ones, with some missing. The sample carries 15,000 to 20,000 clones, 90% recorded once. The CDR3 contains 17 residues. Germline V gives CDR1 SEHNR, CDR2 FQNEAQ (reference sequence). Trimming took 0 bases from V and 3 from J; bases not matched to a gene: 8. The investigators sampled blood at baseline, at cycle 4 day 1, and at cycle 7 day 1. The input for sequencing was CD4+ or CD8+ T cells sorted from blood, taken in a trial of the OX40 agonist ivuxolimab. This clonotype originated in an adult with an advanced solid tumor such as melanoma, head and neck, liver or kidney cancer. This sequence joins TRBV7-9 and TRBJ2-1; 7 nucleotides line up with TRBD2. The CDR3 is CASSLARSGLNYNEQFF. In nucleotides, the CDR3 is TGTGCCAGCAGCTTAGCTCGTTCGGGACTAAACTACAATGAGCAGTTCTTC.